This T cell receptor beta chain was sequenced during a study of T cell changes during pregnancy in multiple sclerosis. Libraries were prepared by immunoSEQ multiplex PCR; TCRdb keeps only in-frame clonotypes and omits some of them. Here the sample spans tens of thousands of clones, 91% being singletons. The sequence was obtained from a female donor with multiple sclerosis, enrolled in a pregnancy study. The sequenced sample was CD8+ T cells from peripheral blood mononuclear cells, obtained before pregnancy.

This CDR3 reads CASSYRTGTYYEQYF. DNA of the CDR3: TGTGCCAGCAGTTACCGGACGGGAACCTATTACGAGCAGTACTTC. V usage is TRBV6-5 and J usage is TRBJ2-7; D may be TRBD2 (5 bases). Looked up from germline, CDR1 is MNHEY and CDR2 is SVGAGI. The germline V and J ends were trimmed by 2 bases and 4 bases, with 15 bases remaining between them. The CDR3 contains 15 residues.